This TCR beta chain was recorded in a study of human T cells and chemical hapten exposure. TCRdb ran MiXCR on the RACE reads and lists one entry per CDR3 protein. The sample includes some 200,000 distinct CDR3 sequences, about 31% of them seen just once. Time point in this sample: pre-sensitization, week 0. The treatment was: therapeutic diphenylcyclopropenone sensitization with weekly scalp DPC. The ends were cut back, 2 bases at V and 8 bases at J, with 18 bases in the middle. This CDR3 has 15 amino acids. Germline CDR1 reads SGHTA; CDR2 reads FQGNSA. The source is a woman aged 25 to 39 with alopecia areata. Some clones in this sample may be carry-over from other donors' samples. The chain joins TRBV7-2 to TRBJ1-2; a weak D match, TRBD1 (5 bases). Sample: whole blood, taken in connection with sensitization to the hapten diphenylcyclopropenone (DPC). CDR3 bases: TGTGCCAGCAGCTTAACGGCCGGGGCCGGCAGAGGCTACACCTTC. This sequence encodes CASSLTAGAGRGYTF.